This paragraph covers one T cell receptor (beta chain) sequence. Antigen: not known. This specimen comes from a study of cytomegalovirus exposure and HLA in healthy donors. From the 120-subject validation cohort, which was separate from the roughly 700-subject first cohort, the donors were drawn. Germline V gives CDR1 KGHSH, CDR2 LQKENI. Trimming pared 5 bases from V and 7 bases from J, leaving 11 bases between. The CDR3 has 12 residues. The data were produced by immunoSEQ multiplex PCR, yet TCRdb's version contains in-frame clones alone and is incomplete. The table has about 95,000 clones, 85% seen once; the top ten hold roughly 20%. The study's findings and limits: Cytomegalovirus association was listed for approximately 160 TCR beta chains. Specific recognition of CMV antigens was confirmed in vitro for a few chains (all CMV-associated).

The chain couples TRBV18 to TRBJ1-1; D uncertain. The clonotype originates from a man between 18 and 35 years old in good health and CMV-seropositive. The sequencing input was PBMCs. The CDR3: CASSDPGSEAFF. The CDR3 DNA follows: TGTGCCAGCTCAGACCCAGGTAGTGAAGCTTTCTTT.